This T cell receptor (beta chain) was captured by sequencing in a study of blood T cell repertoires in COVID-19. The CDR3 has 16 amino acids. CDR1 LNHDA and CDR2 SQIVND come from the germline V gene (reference sequence). Deletions cut 6 bases from V and 0 bases from J, with 17 bases between. The data were produced by immunoSEQ multiplex PCR, yet TCRdb's version contains in-frame clones alone and is incomplete. The table records around 200,000 clones, around 82% of them present only once. This chain uses TRBV19 with TRBJ1-1, with D perhaps matching TRBD1 (6 bases). This TCR was sampled from a man aged 50-60 years with active or convalescent COVID-19. Sequenced: peripheral blood. The CDR3 spells CASSPLGQSMNTEAFF. CDR3 nucleotides: TGTGCCAGTAGCCCCCTCGGACAGTCTATGAACACTGAAGCTTTCTTT.